What follows describes a single T cell receptor (beta chain). Its target is not known. Germline-derived CDR1 and CDR2 are SGDLS and YYNGEE. This CDR3 spans 16 amino acids. The V gene lost 4 bases and the J gene lost 0 bases, with 14 bases spanning the gap. Some clones are missing from TCRdb's copy, which holds only in-frame ones; the method was immunoSEQ multiplex PCR. The sample consists of more than 45,000 clones, about 83% of them appearing once. Autoimmune disease history or systemic immunosuppression disqualified patients. This sample was included in a study of OX40 agonist ivuxolimab in advanced cancers. Broader study findings: The study observed clonal expansion of CD4+ and CD8+ blood T cells by week 6 at 0.1 to 3.0 mg/kg.

Source: CD4+ or CD8+ T cells sorted from blood, taken in a trial of the OX40 agonist ivuxolimab. The chain couples TRBV9 to TRBJ1-5; weak D call: TRBD1 (5 bases). The source of this sequence is an adult with an advanced solid tumor such as melanoma, head and neck, liver or kidney cancer. The CDR3 region has the DNA TGTGCCAGCAGCTCGGGGGGACCCTATAGCAATCAGCCCCAGCATTTT. Protein sequence: CASSSGGPYSNQPQHF.